This T cell receptor (beta chain) was identified during a study of response to subunit inactivated influenza vaccine (dated 2018 in TCRdb). At the level of the whole study: Deep quantitative profiling of the T cell receptor repertoire was used in the study to follow responses to a trivalent subunit inactivated influenza vaccine.

This clonotype occurred a few times. What antigen it recognizes has not been identified. No per-base quality is available; no much larger clone lies one base away. The library was made by RT-PCR. Sequencer: Illumina HiSeq 2500. TCRdb reran the public reads through fastp at Q25 and MiXCR, keeping productive beta chains. Records with the same CDR3 protein are collapsed into one entry carrying the most frequent genes and DNA. In this sample the table shows about 530,000 distinct CDR3 sequences, approximately 10% of which occur a single time. About 9.4% of the sample is in the top ten clones. Paper-wide results and their limitations: The authors suggested that each seasonal influenza vaccination may recruit only a limited number of new T cells.

Deletion took 1 base off V and 1 base off J, with a span of 7 bases between the germline ends. Including cysteine and phenylalanine, the CDR3 has 15 amino acids. The kept DNA is CDR3 alone, 45 bases in frame from the first base. Taken from the germline V gene (reference sequence), the CDR1 and CDR2 loops are LNHNV and YYDKDF. Here the chain combines TRBV15 and TRBJ2-2, with no confidently assigned D gene. The sequenced sample was PBMCs from blood, obtained on the day of vaccination. The receptor comes from a man aged 45-60 years who received an inactivated influenza vaccine. Donor details come from another sample of the same person, matched by shared clones. DNA sequence: TGTGCCACCAGCAGAGGGCCGAGGAACACCGGGGAGCTGTTTTTT. The translation is CATSRGPRNTGELFF. Beyond the CDR3, the reference TRBV15 and TRBJ2-2 genes provide the residues; the full variable domain reads: DAMVIQNPRYQVTQFGKPVTLSCSQTLNHNVMYWYQQKSSQAPKLLFHYYDKDFNNEADTPDNFQSRRPNTSFCFLDIRSPGLGDTAMYLCATSRGPRNTGELFFGEGSRLTVL.